Listed below are T cell receptor beta chains from one sample, sequenced in a study of blood T cells in healthy people across ages. TCRdb fed the 5' RACE reads into MiXCR, producing one record per CDR3 protein. The table records over 600,000 distinct CDR3 sequences, 40% to 45% of them present only once. Material: blood. The receptors stem from a man of 80 years or more in good health. CDR3s include the opening cysteine and the closing phenylalanine or tryptophan. D genes are given only for firm matches. Part of the rows lack a size; the others show once, few, many or a class for expanded clones.

few	TRBV10-1	TRBD2	TRBJ2-3	TGCGCCAGCAGTGGAGCGGGGCTAGATACGCAGTATTTT	CASSGAGLDTQYF
few	TRBV7-6	TRBD1	TRBJ2-5	TGTGCCAGCAGCCCCTCAGGGGGCCATCTTCGGGAGCAGTACTTC	CASSPSGGHLREQYF
many	TRBV20-1	TRBD1	TRBJ2-2	TGCAGTGCTGTGGACAGGGGGGGCACCGGGGAGCTGTTTTTT	CSAVDRGGTGELFF
-	TRBV6-2/TRBV6-3	-	TRBJ1-1	TGTGCCAGCTTAGGGCGAGGAGTGATGAACACTGAAGCTTTCTTT	CASLGRGVMNTEAFF
-	TRBV2	TRBD1	TRBJ2-7	TGTGCCAGCAGTGCGGGACAGTTCGAGCAGTACTTC	CASSAGQFEQYF
many	TRBV6-5	-	TRBJ2-3	TGTGCCAGCAAAGACGGGGGACCGGGCACAGATACGCAGTATTTT	CASKDGGPGTDTQYF
-	TRBV20-1	-	TRBJ1-4	TGCAGTGCTAGTACCAGGAGAAGTGAAAAACTGTTTTTT	CSASTRRSEKLFF
-	TRBV14	-	TRBJ2-7	TGTGCCAGCAGCCAGACTCCAGGGTACGAGCAGTACTTC	CASSQTPGYEQYF
-	TRBV5-8	TRBD1	TRBJ2-7	TGTGCCAGCAGCCGATCGGGACAGGGAGTCTACGAGCAGTACTTC	CASSRSGQGVYEQYF
few	TRBV20-1	TRBD2	TRBJ2-5	TGCAGTGCTTTACACGGGACTAGCTATGAGACCCAGTACTTC	CSALHGTSYETQYF
-	TRBV5-1	-	TRBJ2-7	TGCGCCAGCAGCTTAGCACCGAGCTCCGACGAGCAGTACTTC	CASSLAPSSDEQYF
once	TRBV7-9	-	TRBJ2-5	TGTGCCAGCAGCCGGAGACAGGGCGGGGGGCAAGAGACCCAGTACTTC	CASSRRQGGGQETQYF
-	TRBV7-2	-	TRBJ1-4	TGTGCCAGCAGCTTAGTTCTGGGGTCTGCAACTAATGAAAAACTGTTTTTT	CASSLVLGSATNEKLFF
-	TRBV4-2	TRBD1	TRBJ2-7	TGTGCCAGCAGCCGCGGACAGGGGGGATACTACGAGCAGTACTTC	CASSRGQGGYYEQYF
once	TRBV28	-	TRBJ1-5	TGTGCCAGCAGTACTCGGGGGATCAATCAGCCCCAGCATTTT	CASSTRGINQPQHF
-	TRBV20-1	TRBD2	TRBJ2-1	TGCAGTGTTGAGGGCGGGAGAAACTCCTACAATGAGCAGTTCTTC	CSVEGGRNSYNEQFF